These 25 T cell receptor beta chains came from one sample sequenced in a study of vaccination and CD4 T cells after COVID-19. No antigens are known for them. Sequencing of cultured CD4+ T cell DNA used the Oncomine TCR Beta short-read assay. MiXCR was run by TCRdb on the PCR reads, yielding one entry per CDR3 protein. The sample has about 14,000 distinct CDR3 sequences; approximately 52% are singletons. Regarding treatment: roughly ten-day PBMC culture with coronavirus spike peptide pools or control peptides (ViraFEST assay). Sequencing was performed on CD4+ T cells from blood, cultured in vitro. These receptors all come from a human donor who had recovered from COVID-19.

V and J are TRBV6-2 or TRBV6-3 and TRBJ2-7; 14 bases line up with TRBD2. Per germline, CDR1 MNHEY and CDR2 SVGEGT. The trim removed 5 bases at V and 7 bases at J, leaving 10 bases unmatched. The CDR3 runs 16 residues. The CDR3: CASSAAGTSGRGEQYF. The CDR3 DNA follows: TGTGCCAGCAGTGCAGCCGGGACTAGCGGGAGAGGTGAGCAGTACTTC.

The V gene is TRBV20-1, the J gene TRBJ2-2; D remains unclear. V was pared by 7 bases and J by 6 bases, with 12 bases between. Germline CDR1 reads DFQATT; CDR2 reads SNEGSKA (reference sequence). CDR3 length: 12 residues. The CDR3 is CSVGPSSGELFF. The CDR3 DNA is TGCAGTGTCGGGCCTAGTTCCGGGGAGCTGTTTTTT.

The chain uses TRBV6-2 or TRBV6-3 and TRBJ1-2, with a weak D call TRBD1 (5 bases). The CDR3 spans 14 residues. The germline gives CDR1 MNHEY, CDR2 SVGEGT. Trimming cost V 1 base and J 2 bases, with 8 bases left between them. CDR3 sequence reads: CASSYFRQNYGYTF. CDR3 coding DNA: TGTGCCAGCAGTTACTTTAGACAGAACTATGGCTACACCTTC.

The J gene is TRBJ1-4, the V gene TRBV28, with D perhaps matching TRBD1 (5 bases). V lost 6 bases and J 0 bases, leaving 17 bases between the germline ends. From germline, CDR1 is MDHEN and CDR2 SYDVKM. This CDR3 has 17 residues. Written as DNA, the CDR3 is TGTGCCAGCAGCCAACCTGGGTTGGGACCAACTAATGAAAAACTGTTTTTT. Amino acids: CASSQPGLGPTNEKLFF.

Sample share makes this clonotype medium-sized (0.01 to 0.1%). This chain links TRBV6-5 with TRBJ2-7; TRBD2 matches at 12 bases. The CDR3 consists of 17 residues. With V trimmed by 0 bases and J by 5 bases, 8 bases remained unmatched. Germline V gene lookup returns CDR1 MNHEY and CDR2 SVGAGI. CDR3 sequence: CASSYSNSGLAGNEQYF. The CDR3 nucleotides read TGTGCCAGCAGTTACTCGAATAGTGGACTAGCGGGGAACGAGCAGTACTTC.

The chain combines TRBV5-8 with TRBJ1-2; 10 positions agree with TRBD1. V was clipped by 2 bases and J by 5 bases; unmatched bases: 9. The CDR3 has 16 residues. Germline CDR1 SGHTS, CDR2 YDEGEE. CDR3 nucleotides: TGTGCCAGCAGCTTTGGGACAGGGGTACTCTGGTATGGCTACACCTTC. Amino acids: CASSFGTGVLWYGYTF.

The rearrangement joins TRBV27 to TRBJ1-6; 7 bases are shared with TRBD1. CDR1 and CDR2 from the germline V gene are MNHEY and SMNVEV (reference sequence). This CDR3 contains 13 residues. Trimming removed 9 bases from V and 7 bases from J; junction bases left unmatched: 6. As DNA, the CDR3 is TGTGCCAGTACACCGGGACAGAATTCACCCCTCCACTTT. It is translated as CASTPGQNSPLHF.

The rearrangement uses TRBV19 and TRBJ1-5, with D possibly TRBD1 on 6 matching bases. Deletions cut 6 bases from V and 4 bases from J, with 16 bases between. Germline CDR1 LNHDA, CDR2 SQIVND (reference sequence). The CDR3 is made up of 15 amino acids. CDR3 in amino acids: CASSALGGGNQPQHF. The CDR3, as DNA: TGTGCCAGTAGCGCGCTAGGGGGGGGGAATCAGCCCCAGCATTTT.

This clonotype was seen more than once but under ten times. This chain uses TRBV7-9 with TRBJ1-1; D is unclear. Trimming stripped 5 bases from V and 11 bases from J, with 15 bases between. The CDR3 sequence is 12 residues long. The V gene's germline CDR1 is SEHNR and CDR2 FQNEAQ (reference sequence). As DNA, the CDR3 is TGTGCCAGCAGCCAAGAAAAGGGAAGTGCTTTCTTT. It yields the protein CASSQEKGSAFF. Supplemented by reference TRBV7-9 and TRBJ1-1, the full variable domain reads DTGVSQNPRHKITKRGQNVTFRCDPISEHNRLYWYRQTLGQGPEFLTYFQNEAQLEKSRLLSDRFSAERPKGSFSTLEIQRTEQGDSAMYLCASSQEKGSAFFGQGTRLTVV.

The chain uses TRBV7-9 and TRBJ2-2, with D tentatively TRBD2 (5 bases). Germline CDR1 and CDR2: SEHNR and FQNEAQ (reference sequence). The V end was cut by 8 bases, the J end by 6 bases, with 13 bases between. The CDR3 spans 13 residues. CDR3 in DNA: TGTGCCAGCGGAGGAGGCCGGGCCGGGGAGCTGTTTTTT. Protein product: CASGGGRAGELFF.

The chain uses TRBV7-9 and TRBJ1-2; 8 nucleotides agree with TRBD1. This CDR3 is 13 amino acids long. V gave up 5 bases and J gave up 6 bases; unmatched junction bases: 5. Germline lookup yields CDR1 SEHNR and CDR2 FQNEAQ (reference sequence). CDR3 sequence reads: CASSPTDRDGYTF. CDR3 DNA sequence: TGTGCCAGCAGCCCGACGGACAGGGATGGCTACACCTTC.

This clonotype has only a few counts. The chain recombines TRBV19 with TRBJ2-1; D unclear. CDR1 and CDR2 from the germline V gene are LNHDA and SQIVND (reference sequence). Trimming pared 1 base from V and 6 bases from J, leaving 13 bases between. This CDR3 comprises 15 residues. In DNA, the CDR3 is TGTGCCAGTAGTATAGCCCCCGTACGCCTCAATGAGCAGTTCTTC. It encodes CASSIAPVRLNEQFF.

This clonotype was seen only a few times. This chain joins TRBV20-1 and TRBJ1-5; tentative D call: TRBD1 (6 bases). CDR1 and CDR2 from the germline V gene are DFQATT and SNEGSKA (reference sequence). Trimming cost V 6 bases and J 3 bases, with 12 bases left between them. This CDR3 is 13 amino acids long. The CDR3 region is CSANQGHNQPQHF. CDR3 coding DNA: TGCAGTGCAAATCAGGGGCACAATCAGCCCCAGCATTTT.

This clonotype appeared once. The V call is TRBV25-1, the J call TRBJ2-7; tentatively, D is TRBD1 (5 bases). The CDR3 consists of 15 residues. Germline V CDR1 and CDR2: MGHDK, SYGVNS. The germline V and J ends were trimmed by 1 base and 0 bases, with 10 bases remaining between them. The CDR3 sequence is CASSESAGNSYEQYF. The CDR3 DNA follows: TGTGCCAGCAGTGAATCGGCAGGGAACTCCTACGAGCAGTACTTC.

The chain couples TRBV3-1 to TRBJ2-7; weak D call: TRBD2 (5 bases). CDR1 LGHDT and CDR2 YNNKEL come from the germline V gene (reference sequence). V lost 0 bases and J 0 bases, leaving 18 bases between the germline ends. CDR3 length: 18 amino acids. The CDR3 coding sequence is TGTGCCAGCAGCCAAGATGTTGGTAGCGTAAGGAGCTCCTACGAGCAGTACTTC. As protein: CASSQDVGSVRSSYEQYF.

J is TRBJ1-1 and V is TRBV11-1, with 8 nucleotides matching TRBD1. The CDR3 is 14 amino acids. The germline V gene has CDR1 SGHAT and CDR2 FQDESV (reference sequence). V lost 3 bases, J lost 5 bases, and 5 bases stayed unmatched. Written as DNA, the CDR3 is TGTGCCAGCAGCTTTTGGACAGGGAGAACTGAAGCTTTCTTT. Protein: CASSFWTGRTEAFF.

Only one count was recorded for this clonotype. The chain is built from TRBV28 and TRBJ2-1, with TRBD2 as a possible D gene (6 bases). V lost 6 bases, J lost 2 bases, and 11 bases lay in between. The CDR3 is 14 amino acids. Germline V lookup: CDR1 MDHEN, CDR2 SYDVKM. This chain's CDR3 is CASRGRGPYNEQFF. CDR3 sequence (DNA): TGTGCCAGCAGGGGGCGGGGTCCCTACAATGAGCAGTTCTTC.

The V call is TRBV20-1, the J call TRBJ2-5; no clear D. Trimming removed 4 bases at V and 5 bases at J, with 8 bases between. CDR3 size: 11 residues. From germline, CDR1 is DFQATT and CDR2 SNEGSKA (reference sequence). The CDR3 here is CSANFRETQYF. As DNA, the CDR3 is TGCAGTGCTAATTTTAGGGAGACCCAGTACTTC.

The gene calls are TRBV4-2 and TRBJ2-3; the D is unclear. This CDR3 region has 12 residues. The germline V and J ends were trimmed by 4 bases and 4 bases, with 6 bases remaining between them. Germline lookup yields CDR1 LGHNA and CDR2 YNFKEQ. CDR3 amino acids: CASSLESDTQYF. DNA of the CDR3: TGTGCCAGCAGCCTCGAGTCAGATACGCAGTATTTT.

The chain carries TRBV15 and TRBJ2-3, with 13 bases matching TRBD2. Germline V gene data show CDR1 as LNHNV and CDR2 as YYDKDF (reference sequence). V shed 5 bases, J shed 2 bases, and the junction held 4 bases outside the gene matches. The CDR3 loop spans 16 amino acids. CDR3 sequence reads: CATSGTSGRVTDTQYF. Written as DNA, the CDR3 is TGTGCCACCAGCGGAACTAGCGGGAGGGTCACAGATACGCAGTATTTT.

This clonotype was observed once. The chain combines TRBV6-2 or TRBV6-3 with TRBJ2-7, with D tentatively TRBD1 (6 bases). This CDR3 contains 12 residues. Trimming stripped 4 bases from V and 4 bases from J, with 8 bases between. CDR1 and CDR2 from the germline V gene are MNHEY and SVGEGT. CDR3 in DNA: TGTGCCAGCAGTTGGACAGATTACGAGCAGTACTTC. Amino acid sequence: CASSWTDYEQYF.

The V and J genes are TRBV20-1 and TRBJ1-2; D gene unclear. With 1 base removed from V and 2 bases from J, the gap between germline ends came to 8 bases. CDR3 length: 13 residues. Germline V lookup: CDR1 DFQATT, CDR2 SNEGSKA (reference sequence). CDR3 nucleotide sequence: TGCAGTGCTAGAGCCCTCTCAAACTATGGCTACACCTTC. It is translated as CSARALSNYGYTF.

The chain employs TRBV6-1 and TRBJ1-2; no clear D gene. V gave up 5 bases and J gave up 7 bases, with 17 bases separating them. The germline gives CDR1 MNHNS, CDR2 SASEGT. This CDR3 comprises 14 residues. The CDR3 DNA reads TGTGCCAGCAGTCTGGGAGGGAGAGGGCTTGGCTACACCTTC. Its protein is CASSLGGRGLGYTF.

This clonotype was found a few times. The chain has TRBV7-2 and TRBJ2-3, with D maybe TRBD2 (5 bases). The V gene's germline CDR1 is SGHTA and CDR2 FQGNSA. Trimming left V 4 bases short and J 4 bases short, with 12 bases between. There are 14 residues in the CDR3. In nucleotides, the CDR3 is TGTGCCAGCAGCTACCTGAGGGCGGCAGATACGCAGTATTTT. It encodes CASSYLRAADTQYF.

The chain is built from TRBV2 and TRBJ1-5; D is unresolved. The CDR3 is 15 residues long. Trimming stripped 2 bases from V and 3 bases from J, with 11 bases between. The germline gives CDR1 SNHLY, CDR2 FYNNEI. The CDR3 DNA reads as TGTGCCAGCAGTGAATGGGCCCCCCACAATCAGCCCCAGCATTTT. Amino acids: CASSEWAPHNQPQHF.